This passage covers 23 T cell receptor beta chains from one sample sequenced in a study of OX40 agonist ivuxolimab in advanced cancers. Libraries were prepared by immunoSEQ multiplex PCR; TCRdb keeps only in-frame clonotypes and omits some of them. The profile shows 50,000 to 75,000 clones, about 90% of them singletons. This material consisted of CD4+ or CD8+ T cells sorted from blood, taken in a trial of the OX40 agonist ivuxolimab. These receptors were taken from an adult with an advanced solid tumor such as melanoma, head and neck, liver or kidney cancer.

The rearrangement joins TRBV9 to TRBJ2-5; D might be TRBD2 (5 bases). In germline, CDR1 is SGDLS, CDR2 YYNGEE. V gave up 4 bases and J gave up 5 bases, with 15 bases separating them. The CDR3 is 14 amino acids. The CDR3 DNA follows: TGTGCCAGCAGCCCCGGGGTGGTGGTTGAGACCCAGTACTTC. Translated: CASSPGVVVETQYF.

The V gene is TRBV5-1, the J gene TRBJ2-3; 9 bases align to TRBD2. The CDR3 has 15 amino acids. Germline lookup yields CDR1 SGHRS and CDR2 YFSETQ. With 4 bases clipped from V and 2 bases from J, the junction kept 5 bases outside the gene matches. The DNA of the CDR3 is TGCGCCAGCAGCCCGGCGGGGGGGTCCACAGATACGCAGTATTTT. Its translation: CASSPAGGSTDTQYF.

CDR3 amino acids: CATSRLFQGVAGELFF. CDR3 nucleotide sequence: TGTGCCACCAGCAGATTGTTTCAGGGTGTGGCCGGGGAGCTGTTTTTT. V is TRBV15 and J is TRBJ2-2; D is perhaps TRBD1 (5 bases). CDR3 length: 16 residues. CDR1 is LNHNV and CDR2 is YYDKDF in the germline V gene (reference sequence). The germline V and J ends were trimmed by 2 bases and 6 bases, with 16 bases remaining between them.

The chain recombines TRBV7-2 with TRBJ2-3; D not certain. Between the trimmed V and J ends, which lost 2 bases and 0 bases, there was a span of 9 bases. This CDR3 is 15 amino acids long. The germline gives CDR1 SGHTA, CDR2 FQGNSA. The CDR3 DNA reads as TGTGCCAGCAGCTTATACAGTACTAGCACAGATACGCAGTATTTT. This sequence encodes CASSLYSTSTDTQYF.

This clone has only one observation. The rearrangement uses TRBV11-2 and TRBJ1-1; D is unresolved. The CDR3 is made up of 13 amino acids. CDR1 and CDR2 from the germline V gene are SGHAT and FQNNGV. Deletions cut 8 bases from V and 1 base from J, with 11 bases between. The CDR3 region is CASALMQNTEAFF. CDR3 DNA sequence: TGTGCCAGCGCCCTGATGCAGAACACTGAAGCTTTCTTT.

The chain couples TRBV7-9 to TRBJ2-5, with 8 bases aligning to TRBD2. The CDR3 consists of 12 residues. V lost 5 bases to trimming and J lost 8 bases; unmatched junction nucleotides: 4. Germline values: CDR1 SEHNR, CDR2 FQNEAQ (reference sequence). The CDR3 coding sequence is TGTGCCAGCAGCCCCGGGGGGGATACCCAGTACTTC. Protein sequence: CASSPGGDTQYF.

This rearrangement joins TRBV18 to TRBJ1-1; D ambiguous. Germline lookup yields CDR1 KGHSH and CDR2 LQKENI. V gave up 3 bases and J gave up 0 bases, with 11 bases separating them. The CDR3 is made up of 15 amino acids. Here the CDR3 reads CASSPQDVLNTEAFF. The CDR3 DNA reads TGTGCCAGCTCACCCCAGGACGTACTGAACACTGAAGCTTTCTTT.

The chain couples TRBV5-1 to TRBJ2-3; D possibly corresponds to TRBD2 (6 bases). V lost 0 bases and J lost 4, with 12 bases in between. In germline, CDR1 is SGHRS, CDR2 YFSETQ. The CDR3 runs to 15 residues. The CDR3 DNA follows: TGCGCCAGCAGCTTGGCGGCTAGCGAAGCAGATACGCAGTATTTT. This codes for CASSLAASEADTQYF.

The chain joins TRBV7-2 to TRBJ1-1; D possibly corresponds to TRBD1 (5 bases). Per the germline V gene, CDR1 is SGHTA and CDR2 is FQGNSA. This CDR3 region has 15 residues. The germline V and J ends were trimmed by 4 bases and 6 bases, with 18 bases remaining between them. CDR3 nucleotides: TGTGCCAGCAGCTCGAGCCCAGACTTGACAGCTGAAGCTTTCTTT. Translation: CASSSSPDLTAEAFF.

The rearrangement joins TRBV6-5 to TRBJ2-2, with D perhaps TRBD1 or TRBD2 (6 bases each). Germline lookup yields CDR1 MNHEY and CDR2 SVGAGI. This CDR3 is 16 amino acids long. Trimming removed 2 bases from V and 2 bases from J, with 12 bases in between. CDR3 nucleotide sequence: TGTGCCAGCAGTTACGGCGGGACACTAAACACCGGGGAGCTGTTTTTT. Protein product: CASSYGGTLNTGELFF.

The V gene is TRBV7-3, the J gene TRBJ2-1; TRBD2 matches 12 bases. V trimming: 4 bases; J trimming: 7 bases; junction bases outside the gene matches: 8. This CDR3 spans 16 amino acids. Germline V gene sequence: CDR1 SGHTA, CDR2 FQGTGA. The CDR3 bases are TGTGCCAGCAGCTACACACTAGCGGGAGGATTTAATGAGCAGTTCTTC. Amino acid sequence: CASSYTLAGGFNEQFF.

Comment on this clone: A read error may account for a junction end that differs from germline. The chain recombines TRBV6-4 with TRBJ2-1; TRBD2 matches at 10 bases. In germline, CDR1 is MRHNA, CDR2 SNTAGT. The CDR3 has 15 amino acids. The CDR3 sequence: CASSDGSGGANKQFF. Written as DNA, the CDR3 is TGTGCCAGCAGTGACGGGAGCGGGGGGGCCAATAAGCAGTTCTTC.

V and J are TRBV6-4 and TRBJ1-2; weak D call: TRBD1 (5 bases). Germline CDR1 reads MRHNA; CDR2 reads SNTAGT. The CDR3 is 15 residues long. V dropped 3 bases and J dropped 1 base, with 12 bases sitting between them. The CDR3 DNA sequence: TGTGCCAGCAGTGATCAGGCAGGGAATAACTATGGCTACACCTTC. Amino acid sequence: CASSDQAGNNYGYTF.

The chain carries TRBV28 and TRBJ1-2; TRBD1 agrees at 10 bases. CDR3 length: 14 amino acids. Germline-derived CDR1 and CDR2 are MDHEN and SYDVKM. J gave up 5 bases and V 6 bases, and 6 bases lay outside the gene matches. The CDR3 DNA follows: TGTGCCAGCAGACGTCGGACAGGGGGATATGGCTACACCTTC. Translated: CASRRRTGGYGYTF.

The chain has TRBV10-3 and TRBJ1-3; D is uncertain. Germline-derived CDR1 and CDR2 are ENHRY and SYGVKD. V was clipped by 0 bases and J by 7 bases, with 7 bases between them. The CDR3 length is 13 residues. The CDR3 nucleotides are TGTGCCATCAGTGAGTCGAACCCGAACACCATATATTTT. Its translation is CAISESNPNTIYF.

The genes are TRBV7-2 and TRBJ1-5; D might be TRBD1 (5 bases). This CDR3 is built from 14 residues. Per the germline V gene, CDR1 is SGHTA and CDR2 is FQGNSA. Trimming shortened V by 1 base and J by 5 bases, and 9 bases separated the two germline ends. The CDR3 spells CASSLGVGDQPQHF. CDR3 bases: TGTGCCAGCAGCTTAGGGGTAGGGGATCAGCCCCAGCATTTT.

V and J are TRBV6-4 and TRBJ2-3, with 8 bases that match TRBD2. The CDR3 is made up of 14 amino acids. Germline lookup yields CDR1 MRHNA and CDR2 SNTAGT. The J segment lost 8 bases and the V segment lost 9 bases, leaving 13 bases of the junction unmatched. The DNA for the CDR3 is TGTGCCAGTTCCGATACCGGACTAGCCGGTACGCAGTATTTT. Protein product: CASSDTGLAGTQYF.

V and J are TRBV7-2 and TRBJ2-7; D call uncertain. This CDR3 region has 11 residues. Per the germline V gene, CDR1 is SGHTA and CDR2 is FQGNSA. The V and J ends lost 5 bases and 0 bases respectively, with 2 bases between them. The CDR3, as DNA: TGTGCCAGCAGCCCCTCCTACGAGCAGTACTTC. It is translated as CASSPSYEQYF.

The rearrangement uses TRBV10-1 and TRBJ1-2; D gene uncertain. This CDR3 has 15 residues. V was pared by 4 bases and J by 2 bases, with 14 bases between. Per germline, CDR1 WNHNN and CDR2 SYGVQD (reference sequence). Written as DNA, the CDR3 is TGCGCCAGCAGTGGGTCTAGGACTACCAACTATGGCTACACCTTC. Translated, it gives CASSGSRTTNYGYTF.

This chain uses TRBV18 with TRBJ2-5; perhaps TRBD1 as D (5 bases). CDR3 length: 15 residues. Trimming took off 3 bases at V and 5 bases at J, with 16 bases between the two ends. The germline V gene has CDR1 KGHSH and CDR2 LQKENI. The CDR3 here is CASSPTSVQGETQYF. CDR3 DNA: TGTGCCAGCTCACCTACCAGCGTCCAGGGCGAGACCCAGTACTTC.

The V and J genes are TRBV6-5 and TRBJ1-6; tentatively, D is TRBD1 (5 bases). This CDR3 spans 15 amino acids. Germline V CDR1 and CDR2: MNHEY, SVGAGI. Deletions cut 0 bases from V and 7 bases from J, with 10 bases between. This CDR3 reads CASSYSRTPNSPLHF. The CDR3 DNA reads as TGTGCCAGCAGTTACTCGAGGACACCCAATTCACCCCTCCACTTT.

This chain joins TRBV6-6 and TRBJ1-1, with D unresolved. CDR1 is MNHNY and CDR2 is SVGAGI in the germline V gene (reference sequence). Trimming stripped 0 bases from V and 0 bases from J, with 8 bases between. This CDR3 has 15 amino acids. CDR3 coding DNA: TGTGCCAGCAGTTACTCGATCGAATTGAACACTGAAGCTTTCTTT. It codes for CASSYSIELNTEAFF.

The gene calls are TRBV5-1 and TRBJ2-3; TRBD1 is a possible D gene (6 bases). Germline CDR1 is SGHRS and CDR2 is YFSETQ. The length of the CDR3 is 14 residues. Trimming removed 3 bases at V and 2 bases at J, with 10 bases between. In DNA, the CDR3 is TGCGCCAGCAGCTCGCAGGGGACCACAGATACGCAGTATTTT. Its translation: CASSSQGTTDTQYF.